The 26 T cell receptor beta chains below all came from one sample that was sequenced in a study of tumor-infiltrating lymphocytes in oesophageal squamous cell carcinoma. Each CDR3 protein is one row after TCRdb ran MiXCR on the PCR reads. This table has approximately 19,000 distinct CDR3 sequences, about 43% appearing once. Specimen: normal esophageal tissue next to the tumor. These receptors all come from a female donor with esophageal squamous cell carcinoma.

This clonotype has just one count. The chain links TRBV7-6 to TRBJ2-3; 10 bases match TRBD2. Per germline, CDR1 SGHVS and CDR2 FNYEAQ. The CDR3 consists of 17 residues. V lost 1 base and J lost 5; bases outside the gene matches: 9. The chain's CDR3 is CASSLGDSGRIGDTQYF. Written as DNA, the CDR3 is TGTGCCAGCAGCTTAGGAGATAGCGGGAGGATCGGAGATACGCAGTATTTT.

V usage is TRBV7-3 and J usage is TRBJ2-1, with TRBD1 as a possible D gene (6 bases). CDR3 size: 17 residues. The germline V and J ends were trimmed by 4 bases and 0 bases, with 16 bases remaining between them. Germline V gene data show CDR1 as SGHTA and CDR2 as FQGTGA. CDR3 nucleotides: TGTGCCAGCAGCTACTCCGGGACACAGAGCTCCTACAATGAGCAGTTCTTC. Translated, it gives CASSYSGTQSSYNEQFF.

The J gene is TRBJ2-6, the V gene TRBV7-6, with D unresolved. The CDR3 contains 16 residues. Germline values: CDR1 SGHVS, CDR2 FNYEAQ. The V end was cut by 1 base, the J end by 2 bases, with 9 bases between. This chain's CDR3 is CASSLEYKAGANVLTF. The CDR3 DNA is TGTGCCAGCAGCTTAGAGTACAAGGCTGGGGCCAACGTCCTGACTTTC.

In its sample, this clonotype was seen many times. The J gene is TRBJ2-3, the V gene TRBV2, with D hard to call. This CDR3 contains 15 residues. Per the germline V gene, CDR1 is SNHLY and CDR2 is FYNNEI. Deletions cut 2 bases from V and 2 bases from J, with 11 bases between. The CDR3 protein is CASSERRINTDTQYF. The CDR3 DNA sequence: TGTGCCAGCAGTGAACGACGGATCAACACAGATACGCAGTATTTT. Full variable domain (rest looked up from reference TRBV2 and TRBJ2-3): EPEVTQTPSHQVTQMGQEVILRCVPISNHLYFYWYRQILGQKVEFLVSFYNNEISEKSEIFDDQFSVERPDGSNFTLKIRSTKLEDSAMYFCASSERRINTDTQYFGPGTRLTVL.

The chain combines TRBV7-6 with TRBJ2-5; TRBD1 agrees at 11 bases. V gave up 0 bases and J gave up 11 bases; unmatched junction bases: 17. Per germline, CDR1 SGHVS and CDR2 FNYEAQ. This CDR3 spans 18 amino acids. The DNA for the CDR3 is TGTGCCAGCAGCTTAGCGGGTTACGGGACAGGGGGTGGTGATGAGCAGTACTTC. Translation: CASSLAGYGTGGGDEQYF.

This rearrangement joins TRBV7-3 to TRBJ2-3, with TRBD1 matching 10 bases. Looked up from germline, CDR1 is SGHTA and CDR2 is FQGTGA. This CDR3 comprises 15 residues. Unmatched junction bases numbered 8, after V lost 5 bases and J lost 6 bases. The CDR3 sequence: CASSPWDRGADTQYF. As DNA, the CDR3 is TGTGCCAGCAGCCCCTGGGACAGGGGAGCGGATACGCAGTATTTT.

By share, this clonotype ranks as medium-sized. The J gene is TRBJ2-5, the V gene TRBV7-6; no clear D gene. The CDR3 is 12 amino acids. The ends were cut back, 0 bases at V and 7 bases at J, with 6 bases in the middle. CDR1 and CDR2 from the germline V gene are SGHVS and FNYEAQ. As DNA, the CDR3 is TGTGCCAGCAGCTTAGCGGTGGGGACCCAGTACTTC. As protein: CASSLAVGTQYF.

The chain links TRBV11-2 to TRBJ2-1; tentative D call: TRBD1 (5 bases). CDR1 is SGHAT and CDR2 is FQNNGV in the germline V gene. The ends were cut back, 5 bases at V and 1 base at J, with 21 bases in the middle. CDR3 length: 18 residues. The CDR3 reads CASSTRAWWVYSYNEQFF. The CDR3 nucleotides read TGTGCCAGCAGCACCAGGGCCTGGTGGGTTTATTCCTACAATGAGCAGTTCTTC.

This chain uses TRBV19 with TRBJ1-1; no clear D gene. CDR1 is LNHDA and CDR2 is SQIVND in the germline V gene (reference sequence). The CDR3 has 16 residues. Trimming took off 6 bases at V and 2 bases at J, with 19 bases between the two ends. The CDR3 DNA is TGTGCCAGTAGAAGAAGACACGGAAACTTTAACACTGAAGCTTTCTTT. It yields the protein CASRRRHGNFNTEAFF.

V gene TRBV9 combines with J gene TRBJ2-1; D is perhaps TRBD2 (6 bases). V dropped 0 bases and J dropped 0 bases, with 10 bases sitting between them. The CDR3 is made up of 16 amino acids. Germline values: CDR1 SGDLS, CDR2 YYNGEE. The CDR3 nucleotides are TGTGCCAGCAGCGTAGGGGCGGGAAGCTCCTACAATGAGCAGTTCTTC. This gives the protein CASSVGAGSSYNEQFF.

By frequency in the sample, this clonotype is medium-sized. This rearrangement joins TRBV6-1 to TRBJ1-1; D ambiguous. Germline CDR1 MNHNS, CDR2 SASEGT. CDR3 length: 14 residues. The V gene lost 6 bases and the J gene lost 2 bases, with 13 bases spanning the gap. CDR3 nucleotide sequence: TGTGCCAGCAGCGAACGGGGTTATAACACTGAAGCTTTCTTT. Encoded protein: CASSERGYNTEAFF.

By sample share, this clonotype is medium-sized. The gene calls are TRBV5-6 and TRBJ2-3; 7 bases map to TRBD2. Trimming removed 1 base from V and 3 bases from J; junction bases left unmatched: 5. Germline CDR1 SGHDT, CDR2 YYEEEE. This CDR3 spans 15 amino acids. The CDR3 nucleotides are TGTGCCAGCAGCTTGATGCTTAGCGGGACAGATACGCAGTATTTT. Translated, it gives CASSLMLSGTDTQYF.

This clonotype was seen at least ten times. V gene TRBV7-9 combines with J gene TRBJ2-1; TRBD2 matches at 7 bases. The germline CDR1 and CDR2 sequences are SEHNR and FQNEAQ (reference sequence). This CDR3 is built from 15 residues. J lost 0 bases, V lost 6 bases, and 5 bases had no gene match. The chain's CDR3 is CASRTAGSSYNEQFF. The CDR3 DNA reads TGTGCCAGCAGGACAGCGGGGAGCTCCTACAATGAGCAGTTCTTC.

The gene calls are TRBV19 and TRBJ2-3; D call uncertain. V was shortened by 7 bases and J by 2 bases, with 10 bases between the two germline ends. This CDR3 region has 13 residues. Germline assignment: CDR1 LNHDA and CDR2 SQIVND (reference sequence). CDR3 protein: CASNLRFTDTQYF. DNA of the CDR3: TGTGCCAGTAATTTGCGGTTCACAGATACGCAGTATTTT.

The chain couples TRBV24-1 to TRBJ2-5, with D hard to call. The J call may not be correct, given that the DNA end is closer to TRBJ2-1. Germline loops: CDR1 KGHDR, CDR2 SFDVKD. The CDR3 extends over 13 amino acids. The CDR3 loop reads CATSGQAVNEQFF. CDR3 in DNA: TGTGCCACCAGTGGGCAGGCGGTCAATGAGCAGTTCTTC.

This clonotype is deemed medium-sized (0.01 to 0.1%). The V and J genes are TRBV7-6 and TRBJ2-7, with 10 bases identical to TRBD2. V trimming: 1 base; J trimming: 4 bases; junction bases outside the gene matches: 4. This CDR3 region has 15 residues. Germline-derived CDR1 and CDR2 are SGHVS and FNYEAQ. The CDR3 loop reads CASSLGLAGVYEQYF. DNA for the CDR3: TGTGCCAGCAGCTTAGGGCTAGCGGGAGTTTACGAGCAGTACTTC.

The V and J genes are TRBV12-3 or TRBV12-4 and TRBJ2-7; D unclear. The J call may be incorrect, as the DNA end agrees better with TRBJ2-1. This CDR3 is built from 15 residues. The CDR3 reads CASRPRGNFGSEQFF. In DNA form, the CDR3 reads TGTGCCAGCAGGCCCAGAGGCAACTTCGGTAGTGAGCAGTTCTTC.

This clonotype was counted only a few times. V and J are TRBV7-6 and TRBJ2-1, with D tentatively TRBD2 (6 bases). Trimming took off 4 bases at V and 0 bases at J, with 10 bases between the two ends. The CDR3 contains 15 residues. Germline assignment: CDR1 SGHVS and CDR2 FNYEAQ. The CDR3 protein is CASSYGGSSYNEQFF. CDR3 bases: TGTGCCAGCAGCTACGGGGGTAGCTCCTACAATGAGCAGTTCTTC.

This clonotype was counted at least ten times. The genes are TRBV10-3 and TRBJ1-4; the D is unclear. Trimming took 6 bases from V and 0 from J, leaving 8 bases between them. Germline V gives CDR1 ENHRY, CDR2 SYGVKD. The CDR3 has 14 amino acids. The CDR3 DNA is TGTGCCATCAGGGACGGGCCAACTAATGAAAAACTGTTTTTT. Translating gives CAIRDGPTNEKLFF.

CDR3 bases: TGTGCCAGTAGTAGAGGACTAGTGAGTGATGAGCAGTACTTC. It codes for CASSRGLVSDEQYF. The chain has TRBV19 and TRBJ2-1, with TRBD2 matching over 7 bases. Matching the DNA end better, TRBJ2-7 makes the J call doubtful. The CDR3 is 14 amino acids. Germline-derived CDR1 and CDR2 are LNHDA and SQIVND (reference sequence).

The V call is TRBV7-6, the J call TRBJ2-7; D not resolved. Judging by the DNA end, TRBJ1-2 fits better; the J call may be wrong. The germline CDR1 and CDR2 sequences are SGHVS and FNYEAQ. The CDR3 totals 14 residues. CDR3 bases: TGTGCCAGCAGCCTCGGAGGCCGAGACTATGGCTACACCTTC. Translated: CASSLGGRDYGYTF.

This clonotype was seen a handful of times. A read error may explain this, as a much larger clone is one base away. J is TRBJ2-7 and V is TRBV7-8; TRBD1 or TRBD2 may be the D gene (5 bases each). Germline CDR1 and CDR2: SGHVS and FQNEAQ. This CDR3 has 16 amino acids. V lost 5 bases and J lost 7, with 24 bases in between. The CDR3 sequence: CASSRDGQSSYNEQYF. CDR3 nucleotides: TGTGCCAGCAGCCGGGACGGTCAGAGCTCCTACAATGAGCAGTACTTC.

This clonotype is a singleton in its sample. The chain uses TRBV7-8 and TRBJ1-1; 10 bases fit TRBD1. CDR3 length: 16 amino acids. Germline V gene sequence: CDR1 SGHVS, CDR2 FQNEAQ. J was trimmed by 3 bases and V by 4 bases; bases with no gene match: 8. The CDR3 protein is CASSSLWTGGDTEAFF. CDR3 nucleotides: TGTGCCAGCAGCTCCTTATGGACAGGGGGGGACACTGAAGCTTTCTTT.

On this clonotype itself: At one end the junction does not follow the germline gene, possibly because of a read error. The gene calls are TRBV23-1 and TRBJ2-1, with a weak D call TRBD2 (5 bases). TRBJ2-7 explains the end of the DNA better; the J call may be wrong. TRBV23-1 is recorded as an ORF, its role being uncertain. The CDR3 covers 14 residues. Written as DNA, the CDR3 is TGCGCCAGCGGTCAACGCGGAGGAGGCTACGAGCAGTACTTC. Translated, it gives CASGQRGGGYEQYF.

The gene calls are TRBV5-1 and TRBJ1-5; D may be TRBD1 (6 bases). The CDR3 is 16 amino acids. CDR1 SGHRS and CDR2 YFSETQ come from the germline V gene. Trimming removed 4 bases at V and 4 bases at J, with 18 bases between. The CDR3 DNA sequence: TGCGCCAGCAGCCCGGGCCTCAACAGGGTAAATCAGCCCCAGCATTTT. Translated, it gives CASSPGLNRVNQPQHF. The whole variable domain, filled in from reference TRBV5-1 and TRBJ1-5, reads KAGVTQTPRYLIKTRGQQVTLSCSPISGHRSVSWYQQTPGQGLQFLFEYFSETQRNKGNFPGRFSGRQFSNSRSEMNVSTLELGDSALYLCASSPGLNRVNQPQHFGDGTRLSIL.

To note about this clonotype: The CDR3 does not end in the conserved phenylalanine or tryptophan, so this is likely a read error. Because the CDR3's place on the DNA is in doubt, the DNA is left out and the CDR3 is given as listed by TCRdb. The chain uses TRBV28 and TRBJ2-3; the table's D call, TRBD1, has no DNA check behind it. The CDR3 is 15 residues long, ends included. In germline, CDR1 is MDHEN, CDR2 SYDVKM. The CDR3 spells CASSRDQYNEQFFGP.